This T cell receptor (beta chain) was recorded in a study of blood T cell repertoires in COVID-19. The length of the CDR3 is 14 residues. V was clipped by 8 bases and J by 1 base; unmatched bases: 6. Germline V gene sequence: CDR1 MGHRA, CDR2 YSYEKL. Generated by immunoSEQ multiplex PCR, the TCRdb table keeps only in-frame clones and is missing some. Among roughly 120,000 clones listed, 76% were seen once. The specimen sequenced was peripheral blood. The chain links TRBV4-1 to TRBJ2-7; 9 bases are shared with TRBD1. The TCR was taken from a woman aged 80 or older with acute or convalescent COVID-19. CDR3 nucleotides: TGCGCCAGCCGAGACAGGGGGGGATCCTACGAGCAGTACTTC. It encodes CASRDRGGSYEQYF.